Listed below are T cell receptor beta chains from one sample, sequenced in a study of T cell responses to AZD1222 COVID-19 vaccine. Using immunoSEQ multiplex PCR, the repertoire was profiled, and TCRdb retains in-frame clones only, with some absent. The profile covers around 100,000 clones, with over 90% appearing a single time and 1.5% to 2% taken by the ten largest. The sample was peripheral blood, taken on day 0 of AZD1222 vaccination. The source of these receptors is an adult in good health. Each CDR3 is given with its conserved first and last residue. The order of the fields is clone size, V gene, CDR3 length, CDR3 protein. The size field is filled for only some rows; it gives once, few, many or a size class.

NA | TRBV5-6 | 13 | CASSPSRSDTQYF
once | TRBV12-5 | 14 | CASGFTGASTEAFF
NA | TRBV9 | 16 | CASSARPLVSTGELFF
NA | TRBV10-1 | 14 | CASSAAGWTGELFF
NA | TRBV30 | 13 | CAWSNRNGQPQHF
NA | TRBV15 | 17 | CATSRAPGLRGTGELFF
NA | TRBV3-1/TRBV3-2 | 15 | CASSQVPSSGNTIYF
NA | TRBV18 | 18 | CASSPTALAGGGAGELFF
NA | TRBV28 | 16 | CASSLGLGVGGNTIYF
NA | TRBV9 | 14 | CASSVRTGEGEQYF
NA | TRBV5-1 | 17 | CASSLDGTGFSTDTQYF